This TCR beta chain was retrieved from a study of blood T cell repertoires in COVID-19. The table came from immunoSEQ multiplex PCR; TCRdb's copy has only in-frame clones and leaves some out. The sample includes about 230,000 clones, approximately 86% of them seen just once. Seattle-derived patients entered the study during active infection and were followed longitudinally. CDR3 length: 11 amino acids. V lost 6 bases, J lost 2 bases, and 6 bases lay in between. Germline CDR1 reads GTSNPN; CDR2 reads SVGIG (reference sequence). This TCR was recovered from a woman aged 25 to 39 with COVID-19, enrolled during active disease. This sequence joins TRBV30 and TRBJ2-3, with D uncertain. The specimen was peripheral blood. The CDR3 nucleotides read TGTGCCTGTAGCTTCACAGATACGCAGTATTTT. Protein sequence: CACSFTDTQYF.